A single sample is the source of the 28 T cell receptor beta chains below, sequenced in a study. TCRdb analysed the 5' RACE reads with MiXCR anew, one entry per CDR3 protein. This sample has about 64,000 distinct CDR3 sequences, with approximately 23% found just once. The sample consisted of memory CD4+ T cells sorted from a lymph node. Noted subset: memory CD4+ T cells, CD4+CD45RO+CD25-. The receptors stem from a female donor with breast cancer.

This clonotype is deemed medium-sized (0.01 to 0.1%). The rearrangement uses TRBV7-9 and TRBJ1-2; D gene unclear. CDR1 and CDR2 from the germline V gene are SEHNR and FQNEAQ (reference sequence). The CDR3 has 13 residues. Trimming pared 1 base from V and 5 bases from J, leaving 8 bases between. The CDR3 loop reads CASSLGAGYGYTF. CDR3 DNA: TGTGCCAGCAGCTTAGGGGCAGGTTATGGCTACACCTTC.

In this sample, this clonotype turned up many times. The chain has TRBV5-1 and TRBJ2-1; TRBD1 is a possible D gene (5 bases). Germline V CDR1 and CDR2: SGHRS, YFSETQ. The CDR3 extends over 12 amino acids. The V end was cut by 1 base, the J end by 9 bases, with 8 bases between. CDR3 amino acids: CASSLQGAEQFF. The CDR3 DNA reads TGCGCCAGCAGCTTGCAGGGCGCTGAGCAGTTCTTC.

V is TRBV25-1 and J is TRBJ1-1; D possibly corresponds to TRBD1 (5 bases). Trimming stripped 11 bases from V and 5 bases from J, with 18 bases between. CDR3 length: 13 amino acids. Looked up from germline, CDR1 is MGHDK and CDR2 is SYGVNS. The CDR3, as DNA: TGTGCCGGCACGATTACGGGGGGGACTGAAGCTTTCTTT. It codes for CAGTITGGTEAFF.

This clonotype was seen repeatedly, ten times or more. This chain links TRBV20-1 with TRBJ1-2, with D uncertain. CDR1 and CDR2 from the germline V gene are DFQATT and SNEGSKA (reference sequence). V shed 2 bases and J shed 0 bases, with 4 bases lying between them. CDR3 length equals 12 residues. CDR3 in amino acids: CSARSANYGYTF. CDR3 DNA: TGCAGTGCTAGATCGGCTAACTATGGCTACACCTTC.

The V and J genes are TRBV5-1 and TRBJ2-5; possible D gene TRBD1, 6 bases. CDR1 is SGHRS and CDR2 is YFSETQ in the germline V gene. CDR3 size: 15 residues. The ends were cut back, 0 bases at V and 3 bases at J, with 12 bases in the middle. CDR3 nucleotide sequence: TGCGCCAGCAGCTTGGGGGCGACAGGAAAAGAGACCCAGTACTTC. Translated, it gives CASSLGATGKETQYF.

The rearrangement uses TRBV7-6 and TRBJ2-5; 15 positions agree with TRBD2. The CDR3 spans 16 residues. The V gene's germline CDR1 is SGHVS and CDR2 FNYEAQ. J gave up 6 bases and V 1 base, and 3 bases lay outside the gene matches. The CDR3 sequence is CASSLGTSGRAQTQYF. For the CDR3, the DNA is TGTGCCAGCAGCTTAGGGACTAGCGGGAGGGCCCAGACCCAGTACTTC.

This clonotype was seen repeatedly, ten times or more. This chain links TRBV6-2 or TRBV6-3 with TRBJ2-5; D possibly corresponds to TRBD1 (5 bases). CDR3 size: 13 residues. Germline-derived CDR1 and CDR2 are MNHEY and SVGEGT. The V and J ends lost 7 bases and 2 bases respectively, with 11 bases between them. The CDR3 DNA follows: TGTGCCAGCACGCTACAGGTACAAGAGACCCAGTACTTC. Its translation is CASTLQVQETQYF.

The CDR3 protein is CASLHRDSNYGYTF. In nucleotides, the CDR3 is TGTGCCAGCCTACACCGGGACAGTAACTATGGCTACACCTTC. The rearrangement links TRBV28 to TRBJ1-2; 7 bases line up with TRBD1. The CDR3 consists of 14 residues. V was clipped by 8 bases and J by 1 base; unmatched bases: 7. Germline V gene lookup returns CDR1 MDHEN and CDR2 SYDVKM.

CDR3: CASRSRTGERNTF. The CDR3 DNA reads TGTGCCAGCAGATCGAGGACAGGGGAAAGGAACACCTTC. This chain joins TRBV7-2 and TRBJ1-2, with TRBD1 matching over 9 bases. Unmatched junction bases numbered 11, after V lost 6 bases and J lost 12 bases. Per the germline V gene, CDR1 is SGHTA and CDR2 is FQGNSA. This CDR3 spans 13 amino acids.

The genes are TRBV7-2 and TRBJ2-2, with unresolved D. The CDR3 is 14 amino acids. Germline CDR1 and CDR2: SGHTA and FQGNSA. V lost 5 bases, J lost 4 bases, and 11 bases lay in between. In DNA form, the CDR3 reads TGTGCCAGCAGCCCAGGAGATAGCACCGGGGAGCTGTTTTTT. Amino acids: CASSPGDSTGELFF. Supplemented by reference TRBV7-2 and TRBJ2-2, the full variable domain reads GAGVSQSPSNKVTEKGKDVELRCDPISGHTALYWYRQSLGQGLEFLIYFQGNSAPDKSGLPSDRFSAERTGGSVSTLTIQRTQQEDSAVYLCASSPGDSTGELFFGEGSRLTVL.

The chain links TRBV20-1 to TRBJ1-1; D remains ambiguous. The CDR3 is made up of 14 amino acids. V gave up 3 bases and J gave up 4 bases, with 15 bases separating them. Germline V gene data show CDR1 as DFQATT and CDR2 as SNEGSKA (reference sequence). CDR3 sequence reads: CSASLWGATTEAFF. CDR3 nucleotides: TGCAGTGCTAGTTTATGGGGTGCGACCACTGAAGCTTTCTTT.

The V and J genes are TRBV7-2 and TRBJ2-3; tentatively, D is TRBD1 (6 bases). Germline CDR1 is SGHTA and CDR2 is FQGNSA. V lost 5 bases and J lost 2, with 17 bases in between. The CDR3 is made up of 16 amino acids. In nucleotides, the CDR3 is TGTGCCAGCAGCCCCATTAGCAGGGGATCCACAGATACGCAGTATTTT. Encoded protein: CASSPISRGSTDTQYF.

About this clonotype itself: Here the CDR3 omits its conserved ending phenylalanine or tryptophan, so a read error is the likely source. The CDR3 region has the DNA TGCGCCAGCAGCGTCCGGGACAGGGGGGTCGGCTACACCCTC. As protein: CASSVRDRGVGYTL. The chain has TRBV5-1 and TRBJ1-2, with 11 bases fitting TRBD1. The V segment lost 4 bases and the J segment 8 bases; nucleotides outside the gene matches: 7. Germline values: CDR1 SGHRS, CDR2 YFSETQ. The CDR3 extends over 14 amino acids.

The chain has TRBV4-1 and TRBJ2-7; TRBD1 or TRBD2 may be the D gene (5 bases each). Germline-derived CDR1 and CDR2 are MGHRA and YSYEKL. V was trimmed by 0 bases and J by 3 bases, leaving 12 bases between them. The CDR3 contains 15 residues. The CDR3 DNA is TGCGCCAGCAGCCAAGACCCGGGACCATTCTACGAGCAGTACTTC. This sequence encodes CASSQDPGPFYEQYF.

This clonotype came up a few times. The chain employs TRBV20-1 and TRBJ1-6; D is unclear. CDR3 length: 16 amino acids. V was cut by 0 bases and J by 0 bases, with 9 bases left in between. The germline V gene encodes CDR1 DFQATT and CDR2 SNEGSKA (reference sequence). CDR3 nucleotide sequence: TGCAGTGCTAGAGATTCGAGGAGCTCCTATAATTCACCCCTCCACTTT. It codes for CSARDSRSSYNSPLHF.

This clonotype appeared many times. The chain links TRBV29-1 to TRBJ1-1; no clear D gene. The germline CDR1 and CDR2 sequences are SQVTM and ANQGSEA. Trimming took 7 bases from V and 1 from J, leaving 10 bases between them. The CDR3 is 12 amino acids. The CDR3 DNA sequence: TGCAGCGGAGGCCCGAGGAACACTGAAGCTTTCTTT. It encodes CSGGPRNTEAFF.

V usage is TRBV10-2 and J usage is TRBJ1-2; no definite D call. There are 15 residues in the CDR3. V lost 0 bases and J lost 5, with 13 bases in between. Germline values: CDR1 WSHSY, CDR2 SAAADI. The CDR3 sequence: CASSESYSRSYGYTF. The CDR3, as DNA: TGCGCCAGCAGTGAGTCGTATTCGAGAAGTTATGGCTACACCTTC.

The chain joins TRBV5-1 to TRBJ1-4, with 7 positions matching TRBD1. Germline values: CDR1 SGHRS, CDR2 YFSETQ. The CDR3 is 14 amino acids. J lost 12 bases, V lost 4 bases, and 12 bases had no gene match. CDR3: CASSDGTAEEELFF. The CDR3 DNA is TGCGCCAGCAGCGACGGGACAGCGGAGGAAGAACTGTTTTTT.

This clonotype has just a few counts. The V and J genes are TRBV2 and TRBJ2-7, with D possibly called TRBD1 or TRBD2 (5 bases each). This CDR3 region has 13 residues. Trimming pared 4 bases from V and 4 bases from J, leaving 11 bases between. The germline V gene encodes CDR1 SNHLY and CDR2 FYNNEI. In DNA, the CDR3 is TGTGCCAGCAGTGGGGACCTACAGTACGAGCAGTACTTC. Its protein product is CASSGDLQYEQYF. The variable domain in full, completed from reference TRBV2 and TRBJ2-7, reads EPEVTQTPSHQVTQMGQEVILRCVPISNHLYFYWYRQILGQKVEFLVSFYNNEISEKSEIFDDQFSVERPDGSNFTLKIRSTKLEDSAMYFCASSGDLQYEQYFGPGTRLTVT.

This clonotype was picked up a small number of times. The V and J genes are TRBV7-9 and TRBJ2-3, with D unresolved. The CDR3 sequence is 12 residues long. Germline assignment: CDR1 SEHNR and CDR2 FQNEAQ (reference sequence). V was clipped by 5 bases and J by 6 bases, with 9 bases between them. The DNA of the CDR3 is TGTGCCAGCAGCCACAACGCGGATACGCAGTATTTT. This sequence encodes CASSHNADTQYF. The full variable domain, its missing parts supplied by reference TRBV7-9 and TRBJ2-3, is DTGVSQNPRHKITKRGQNVTFRCDPISEHNRLYWYRQTLGQGPEFLTYFQNEAQLEKSRLLSDRFSAERPKGSFSTLEIQRTEQGDSAMYLCASSHNADTQYFGPGTRLTVL.

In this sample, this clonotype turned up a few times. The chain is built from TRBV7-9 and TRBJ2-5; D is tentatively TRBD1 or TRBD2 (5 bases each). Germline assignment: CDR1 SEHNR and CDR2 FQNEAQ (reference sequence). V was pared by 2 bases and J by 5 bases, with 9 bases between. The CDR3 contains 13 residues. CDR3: CASSLRGDETQYF. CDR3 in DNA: TGTGCCAGCAGCTTACGAGGGGACGAGACCCAGTACTTC.

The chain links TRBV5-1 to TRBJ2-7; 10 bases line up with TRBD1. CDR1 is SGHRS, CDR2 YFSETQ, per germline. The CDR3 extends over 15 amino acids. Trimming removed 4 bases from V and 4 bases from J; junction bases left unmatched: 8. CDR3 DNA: TGCGCCAGCAGCCCGGGGTGGACAGGGGGGTACGAGCAGTACTTC. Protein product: CASSPGWTGGYEQYF.

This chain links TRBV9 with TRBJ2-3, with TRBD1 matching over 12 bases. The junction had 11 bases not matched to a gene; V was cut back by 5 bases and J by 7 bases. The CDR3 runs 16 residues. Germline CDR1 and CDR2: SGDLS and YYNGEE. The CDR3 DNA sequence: TGTGCCAGCAGTAAGGGACAGGGGGCGGCACAAAATACGCAGTATTTT. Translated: CASSKGQGAAQNTQYF.

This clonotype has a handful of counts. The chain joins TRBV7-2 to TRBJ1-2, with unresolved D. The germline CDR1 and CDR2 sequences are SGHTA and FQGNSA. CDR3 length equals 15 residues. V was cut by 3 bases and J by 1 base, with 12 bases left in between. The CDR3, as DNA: TGTGCCAGCAGCTTTGTCACGACGGGTAACTATGGCTACACCTTC. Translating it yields CASSFVTTGNYGYTF. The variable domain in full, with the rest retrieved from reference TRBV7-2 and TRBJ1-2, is GAGVSQSPSNKVTEKGKDVELRCDPISGHTALYWYRQSLGQGLEFLIYFQGNSAPDKSGLPSDRFSAERTGGSVSTLTIQRTQQEDSAVYLCASSFVTTGNYGYTFGSGTRLTVV.

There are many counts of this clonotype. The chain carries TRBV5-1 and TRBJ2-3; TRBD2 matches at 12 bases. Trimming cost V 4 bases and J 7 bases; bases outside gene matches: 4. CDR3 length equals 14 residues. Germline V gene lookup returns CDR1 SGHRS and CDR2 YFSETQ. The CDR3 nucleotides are TGCGCCAGCAGCCAGACTAGCGGGGGAAATACGCAGTATTTT. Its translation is CASSQTSGGNTQYF.

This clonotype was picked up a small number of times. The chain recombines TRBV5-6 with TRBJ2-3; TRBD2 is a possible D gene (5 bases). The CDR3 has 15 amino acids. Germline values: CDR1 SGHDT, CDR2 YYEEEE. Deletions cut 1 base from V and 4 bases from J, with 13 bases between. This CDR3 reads CASSLPPGMADTQYF. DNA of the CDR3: TGTGCCAGCAGCTTGCCTCCGGGGATGGCAGATACGCAGTATTTT.

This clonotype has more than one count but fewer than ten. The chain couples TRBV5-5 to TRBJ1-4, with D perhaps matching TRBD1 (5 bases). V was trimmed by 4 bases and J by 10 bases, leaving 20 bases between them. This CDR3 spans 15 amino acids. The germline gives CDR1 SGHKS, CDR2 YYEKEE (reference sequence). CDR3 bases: TGTGCCAGCAGCCCTCCAGGTGGGGGTATCGCAAAACTGTTTTTT. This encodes CASSPPGGGIAKLFF.

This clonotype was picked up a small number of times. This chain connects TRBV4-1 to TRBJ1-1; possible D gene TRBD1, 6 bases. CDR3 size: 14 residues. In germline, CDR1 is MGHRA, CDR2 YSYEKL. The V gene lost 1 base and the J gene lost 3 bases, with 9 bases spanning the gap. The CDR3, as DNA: TGCGCCAGCAGCCAAGCTACAGGGTACACTGAAGCTTTCTTT. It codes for CASSQATGYTEAFF.